A single sample is the source of the 32 T cell receptor delta chains below, sequenced in a study of DNA immune sequencing with unique molecular identifiers. Primers for all 8 TRDV and 4 TRDJ genes amplified genomic DNA in 32-plex. The library had 12-nucleotide UMIs introduced over 3 barcoding cycles, then a second adapter PCR. TCRdb redid clone calling on the multiplex PCR reads using CATT. This table holds several hundred delta-chain clones, 10% to 15% found once. Sample: gamma-delta T cells from PBMCs. The source of these receptors is a human donor in good health.

By share, this clone ranks as medium-sized (0.01 to 0.1%). J is TRDJ1 and V is TRDV2, with 10 nucleotides matching TRDD3. V gave up 0 bases and J gave up 5 bases; unmatched junction bases: 11. Germline V gives CDR1 GEAIGNYY, CDR2 EKD. The CDR3 is 17 amino acids. The DNA for the CDR3 is TGTGCCTGTGACACCGTTGGCCCCTCTGGGGGATATGATAAACTCATCTTT. It encodes CACDTVGPSGGYDKLIF.

This clone is termed large. This chain connects TRDV2 to TRDJ3; D gene ambiguous. The CDR3 loop spans 17 amino acids. Per germline, CDR1 GEAIGNYY and CDR2 EKD. Trimming removed 4 bases at V and 2 bases at J, with 14 bases between. The CDR3 protein is CACDPAQGPWDTRQMFF. The DNA of the CDR3 is TGTGCCTGTGATCCCGCCCAGGGACCCTGGGACACCCGACAGATGTTTTTC.

This clone was detected only a few times. The rearrangement links TRDV2 to TRDJ1, with D possibly TRDD3 on 5 matching bases. The CDR3 extends over 19 amino acids. V lost 0 bases and J 0 bases, leaving 22 bases between the germline ends. Germline values: CDR1 GEAIGNYY, CDR2 EKD. The CDR3 is CACDTVTSSPRDYTDKLIF. The DNA of the CDR3 is TGTGCCTGTGACACCGTTACTAGCTCCCCTAGGGATTACACCGATAAACTCATCTTT.

About this clone itself: A far larger clone is off by one base, so a read error is likely. The V gene is TRDV2, the J gene TRDJ1; no reliable D call. V lost 0 bases and J lost 4, with 23 bases in between. CDR3 size: 18 residues. Germline-derived CDR1 and CDR2 are GEAIGNYY and EKD. CDR3 coding DNA: TGTGCCTGTGACACCGAGTTCTCGGGTATGGTAAACAACGATAAACTCATCTTT. This gives the protein CACDTEFSGMVNNDKLIF.

In this sample, this clone is medium-sized. The chain recombines TRDV1 with TRDJ1; D is possibly TRDD3 (8 bases). V lost 1 base to trimming and J lost 0 bases, with 30 bases between them. The CDR3 extends over 22 amino acids. The germline V gene encodes CDR1 TSWWSYY and CDR2 QGS. CDR3 sequence: CALGERGSYVGLGVPYTDKLIF. The CDR3 DNA reads as TGTGCTCTTGGGGAACGAGGTTCCTACGTGGGACTGGGGGTCCCATACACCGATAAACTCATCTTT.

This clone was detected only a few times. The protein in TCRdb stems from a much larger clone and differs at residue 12 from this DNA's translation, likely a read error; here the protein is translated from the DNA. The rearrangement links TRDV1 to TRDJ1, with 8 bases aligning to TRDD3. J lost 1 base, V lost 3 bases, and 19 bases had no gene match. The V gene's germline CDR1 is TSWWSYY and CDR2 QGS. The CDR3 covers 20 residues. The CDR3 here is CALGDDSLGWGMRVTDKLIF. In DNA, the CDR3 is TGTGCTCTTGGGGACGATTCCCTCGGATGGGGGATGCGCGTCACCGATAAACTCATCTTT.

The chain has TRDV2 and TRDJ1; TRDD3 matches at 9 bases. In germline, CDR1 is GEAIGNYY, CDR2 EKD. The CDR3 is made up of 19 amino acids. V was clipped by 3 bases and J by 0 bases; unmatched bases: 16. CDR3 region: CACDSLLGESGEYTDKLIF. In DNA form, the CDR3 reads TGTGCCTGTGACTCCTTACTGGGGGAGAGCGGGGAGTACACCGATAAACTCATCTTT.

In this sample, this clone is medium-sized. The chain couples TRDV2 to TRDJ1; TRDD3 matches 7 bases. Per the germline V gene, CDR1 is GEAIGNYY and CDR2 is EKD. The CDR3 is 18 residues long. V shed 3 bases, J shed 5 bases, and the junction held 20 bases outside the gene matches. CDR3 DNA sequence: TGTGCCTGTGACGCCCTACAGACTCCTGGGGGCCGGGGGGATAAACTCATCTTT. Translated: CACDALQTPGGRGDKLIF.

In its sample, this clone ranks as large. The chain has TRDV2 and TRDJ2; 11 bases are shared with TRDD3. The CDR3 has 20 amino acids. J lost 4 bases, V lost 1 base, and 16 bases had no gene match. CDR1 is GEAIGNYY, CDR2 EKD, per germline. Here the CDR3 reads CACDTVGWGIPGGQTAQLFF. Here the CDR3 DNA reads TGTGCCTGTGACACGGTGGGCTGGGGGATACCCGGAGGGCAGACAGCACAACTCTTCTTT.

CDR3 DNA: TGTGCCTGTGACACCGGCTGGGTTGGGTACACCGATAAACTCATCTTT. It specifies CACDTGWVGYTDKLIF. The V gene is TRDV2, the J gene TRDJ1; TRDD3 is a possible D gene (5 bases). Per germline, CDR1 GEAIGNYY and CDR2 EKD. With 0 bases removed from V and 0 bases from J, the gap between germline ends came to 13 bases. The CDR3 has 16 amino acids.

By share, this clone counts as medium-sized. This rearrangement joins TRDV2 to TRDJ3, with D unclear. Trimming took 0 bases from V and 0 from J, leaving 20 bases between them. The germline gives CDR1 GEAIGNYY, CDR2 EKD. This CDR3 region has 21 residues. As DNA, the CDR3 is TGTGCCTGTGACACCTTGGTAACCGAACAGTCGAGCTCCTGGGACACCCGACAGATGTTTTTC. This encodes CACDTLVTEQSSSWDTRQMFF.

This clone has more than one count but fewer than ten. A single base is all that separates this from a far larger clone, so a read error is likely. Within the sample, other DNA sequences also encode this same CDR3. The chain links TRAV38-2/DV8 to TRDJ1; 9 bases line up with TRDD2. CDR1 is TSESDYY and CDR2 is QEAYKQQN in the germline V gene. V gave up 0 bases and J gave up 4 bases; unmatched junction bases: 34. This CDR3 comprises 25 residues. DNA for the CDR3: TGTGCTTATAGGAGCGCGGGTGCCTTGCCTTCCTACGTCTGGTGGGGGGCTACCTCCGGCGATAAACTCATCTTT. Translation gives CAYRSAGALPSYVWWGATSGDKLIF.

This chain links TRDV2 with TRDJ3; D is perhaps TRDD3 (6 bases). The ends were cut back, 0 bases at V and 1 base at J, with 15 bases in the middle. The CDR3 is 19 amino acids. CDR1 is GEAIGNYY, CDR2 EKD, per germline. The CDR3 nucleotides read TGTGCCTGTGACACCGTATTGGGTGGGGGTTCCTGGGACACCCGACAGATGTTTTTC. Translated: CACDTVLGGGSWDTRQMFF.

The chain is built from TRDV2 and TRDJ1, with D maybe TRDD3 (6 bases). Germline loops: CDR1 GEAIGNYY, CDR2 EKD. V was shortened by 0 bases and J by 4 bases, with 11 bases between the two germline ends. There are 14 residues in the CDR3. The CDR3 nucleotides read TGTGCCTGTGACACCCTACTGGGAGGCGATAAACTCATCTTT. Translation: CACDTLLGGDKLIF.

The genes are TRDV2 and TRDJ1, with 8 bases fitting TRDD3. Germline lookup yields CDR1 GEAIGNYY and CDR2 EKD. The CDR3 length is 16 residues. Trimming cost V 9 bases and J 0 bases; bases outside gene matches: 14. Here the CDR3 reads CASVGLGGSNTDKLIF. CDR3 bases: TGTGCCAGTGTAGGTCTTGGGGGATCCAACACCGATAAACTCATCTTT.

This clone is large in the sample. This chain links TRDV2 with TRDJ1; 10 positions agree with TRDD3. The ends lost 3 bases at V and 0 bases at J; junction bases unmatched: 6. The CDR3 extends over 16 amino acids. Germline V gene sequence: CDR1 GEAIGNYY, CDR2 EKD. CDR3 in DNA: TGTGCCTGTGACGCGCTTACTGGGGGATACACCGATAAACTCATCTTT. Amino acid sequence: CACDALTGGYTDKLIF.

As for this clone: A far more abundant clone sits one base away, making this likely a read error. The chain carries TRAV29/DV5 and TRDJ1, with 12 bases fitting TRDD3. The CDR3 covers 21 residues. Per germline, CDR1 NSMFDY and CDR2 ISSIKDK. The CDR3 here is CAHPCLTGGYSTVRYTEKLIF. The CDR3 DNA reads as TGTGCCCACCCCTGCCTTACTGGGGGATACTCGACGGTTCGGTACACCGAAAAACTCATCTTT.

Comments on this clone: With a far larger clone one base away, a read error is the likely cause. CDR3 sequence reads: CASSHPSFARGLIF. CDR3 coding DNA: TGTGCCTCCAGCCACCCCAGCTTCGCCCGGGGGCTCATCTTT. The chain combines TRDV3 with TRDJ1, with TRDD3 as a possible D gene (5 bases). The length of the CDR3 is 14 residues. The germline V and J ends were trimmed by 4 bases and 11 bases, with 26 bases remaining between them. From germline, CDR1 is TVYSNPD and CDR2 GDNSRS (reference sequence).

In its sample, this clone is medium-sized. The chain carries TRDV2 and TRDJ1; D perhaps matches TRDD3 (6 bases). V shed 1 base and J shed 0 bases, with 14 bases lying between them. The germline gives CDR1 GEAIGNYY, CDR2 EKD. The CDR3 is 16 amino acids. CDR3: CACDTLGVSHTDKLIF. CDR3 nucleotide sequence: TGTGCCTGTGACACGTTGGGGGTTTCCCACACCGATAAACTCATCTTT.

In this sample, this clone is medium-sized. V usage is TRDV2 and J usage is TRDJ1; no clear D gene. The CDR3 contains 14 residues. From germline, CDR1 is GEAIGNYY and CDR2 EKD. Trimming removed 1 base from V and 0 bases from J, with 8 bases in between. Written as DNA, the CDR3 is TGTGCCTGTGACACTCTGGTAAACACCGATAAACTCATCTTT. Its translation: CACDTLVNTDKLIF.

A word on this clone: This probably arose from a read error, given a far larger clone one base away. The same CDR3 is also encoded by other DNA sequences in this sample. The V gene is TRDV1, the J gene TRDJ1; a weak D match, TRDD3 (5 bases). Germline V CDR1 and CDR2: TSWWSYY, QGS. The V end lost 3 bases, the J end lost 1 base, and 27 bases lay between the germline ends. The CDR3 sequence is 20 residues long. The CDR3 is CALGDDSLGWGIRVTDKLIF. The CDR3 DNA reads as TGTGCTCTTGGGGACGATTCCCTCGGATGGGGAATACGCGTCACCGATAAACTCATCTTT.

This clone is termed medium-sized (0.01 to 0.1%). The genes are TRDV1 and TRDJ1, with 8 bases identical to TRDD3. With V trimmed by 0 bases and J by 0 bases, 15 bases remained unmatched. This CDR3 region has 20 residues. Germline CDR1 TSWWSYY, CDR2 QGS. The CDR3 loop is CALGELSSSLLGDYTDKLIF. In DNA form, the CDR3 reads TGTGCTCTTGGGGAACTGTCTTCCAGCCTCTTGGGGGATTACACCGATAAACTCATCTTT.

Regarding this clone: A read error likely explains this, since a far larger clone differs by one base. The J gene is TRDJ1, the V gene TRDV2; D unclear. This CDR3 region has 18 residues. The germline V gene encodes CDR1 GEAIGNYY and CDR2 EKD. As DNA, the CDR3 is TGTGCCAGTGACCCCCTTGGAAGGACCGACCCTTACACCGATAAACTCATCTTT. Residues: CASDPLGRTDPYTDKLIF.

The chain links TRDV1 to TRDJ1; TRDD3 matches at 9 bases. V trimming: 0 bases; J trimming: 0 bases; junction bases outside the gene matches: 17. Germline V gene sequence: CDR1 TSWWSYY, CDR2 QGS. The CDR3 is 21 residues long. The CDR3 coding sequence is TGTGCTCTTGGGGAACTTGCGCATCTCCCGGGGATACGCTCGTACACCGATAAACTCATCTTT. This gives the protein CALGELAHLPGIRSYTDKLIF.

This clone is medium-sized by share. The chain couples TRDV1 to TRDJ1, with TRDD3 matching 11 bases. Germline CDR1 is TSWWSYY and CDR2 is QGS. V trimming: 3 bases; J trimming: 0 bases; junction bases outside the gene matches: 21. CDR3 length: 22 amino acids. CDR3 residues: CALGELTSDWGIRKTYTDKLIF. CDR3 nucleotides: TGTGCTCTTGGGGAGCTGACTTCGGATTGGGGGATACGCAAGACGTACACCGATAAACTCATCTTT.

This clone was counted only a few times. The genes are TRAV29/DV5 and TRDJ1; 10 nucleotides line up with TRDD3. Germline lookup yields CDR1 NSMFDY and CDR2 ISSIKDK. Germline trimming cut 1 base from V and 0 bases from J; bases unmatched to any gene: 9. The CDR3 spans 17 residues. CDR3 protein: CAASRYLTGGYTDKLIF. The CDR3 DNA reads as TGTGCAGCAAGCCGTTACCTTACTGGGGGATACACCGATAAACTCATCTTT.

This clone has only a few counts. TCRdb lists the protein of a much larger clone for this DNA, which differs at residue 18, so this is likely a read error; the protein given here is translated from the DNA itself. The chain uses TRDV1 and TRDJ1; TRDD3 agrees at 11 bases. Germline V gene data show CDR1 as TSWWSYY and CDR2 as QGS. The CDR3 extends over 20 amino acids. The CDR3: CALGDDSLGWGIRVTDKPIF. CDR3 nucleotides: TGTGCTCTTGGGGACGATTCCCTCGGATGGGGGATACGCGTCACCGATAAACCCATCTTT.

The table lists this clone with a few counts. Since a far larger clone is one base different, this is likely a read error. The same CDR3 arises from other DNA sequences in this sample as well. The chain joins TRDV2 to TRDJ4; D not resolved. The CDR3 is made up of 17 amino acids. Germline CDR1 reads GEAIGNYY; CDR2 reads EKD. The CDR3 DNA reads as TGTGCTTGTGACACCGTGGAGGTGACGCGAGGGTCCAGACCCCTGATCTTT. Amino acids: CACDTVEVTRGSRPLIF.

This clone qualifies as medium-sized. The chain uses TRDV2 and TRDJ1; D is uncertain. Between the trimmed V and J ends, which lost 0 bases and 0 bases, there was a span of 22 bases. Germline assignment: CDR1 GEAIGNYY and CDR2 EKD. This CDR3 is built from 19 residues. Here the CDR3 reads CACDTLSTGTDQYTDKLIF. CDR3 DNA sequence: TGTGCCTGTGACACCCTCTCCACAGGGACCGATCAGTACACCGATAAACTCATCTTT.

This clone is deemed medium-sized. This sequence joins TRDV2 and TRDJ1; maybe TRDD3 (5 bases). Trimming removed 2 bases at V and 0 bases at J, with 18 bases between. CDR1 is GEAIGNYY, CDR2 EKD, per germline. The CDR3 spans 17 residues. CDR3 residues: CACDILGSLGDTDKLIF. For the CDR3, the DNA is TGTGCCTGTGACATTTTGGGGTCTCTCGGCGACACCGATAAACTCATCTTT.

The genes are TRDV2 and TRDJ1; 13 nucleotides align to TRDD3. The J segment lost 1 base and the V segment lost 3 bases, leaving 16 bases of the junction unmatched. Germline assignment: CDR1 GEAIGNYY and CDR2 EKD. This CDR3 is built from 20 residues. CDR3 sequence reads: CACDPIPTSTGGYATDKLIF. The CDR3 DNA sequence: TGTGCCTGTGACCCCATCCCTACGAGTACTGGGGGATACGCCACCGATAAACTCATCTTT.

As to this clone: This is likely an artifact of a read error, given a far larger clone one base away. The same CDR3 arises from other DNA sequences in this sample as well. The rearrangement joins TRDV1 to TRDJ1; D gene unclear. The length of the CDR3 is 14 residues. The germline V and J ends were trimmed by 0 bases and 2 bases, with 7 bases remaining between them. Germline assignment: CDR1 TSWWSYY and CDR2 QGS. CDR3 sequence: CALGELSSTDKLIF. The CDR3 DNA sequence: TGTGCTCTTGGGGAACTGAGCTCGACCGATAAACTCATCTTT.